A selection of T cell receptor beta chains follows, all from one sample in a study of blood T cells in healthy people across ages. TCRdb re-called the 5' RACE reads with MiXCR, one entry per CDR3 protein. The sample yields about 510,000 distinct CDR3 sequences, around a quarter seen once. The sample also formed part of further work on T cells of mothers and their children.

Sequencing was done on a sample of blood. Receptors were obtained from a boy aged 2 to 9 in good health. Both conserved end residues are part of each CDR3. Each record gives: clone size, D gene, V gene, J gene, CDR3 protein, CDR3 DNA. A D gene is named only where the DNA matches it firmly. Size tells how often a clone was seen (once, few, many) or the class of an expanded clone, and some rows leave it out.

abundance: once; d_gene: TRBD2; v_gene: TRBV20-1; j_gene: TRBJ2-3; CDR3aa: CSARNTSGATDTQYF; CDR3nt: TGCAGTGCTAGAAATACTAGCGGGGCCACAGATACGCAGTATTTT
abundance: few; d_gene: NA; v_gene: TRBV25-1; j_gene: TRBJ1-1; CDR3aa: CASSALASDHTEAFF; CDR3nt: TGTGCCAGCAGTGCCCTGGCGAGCGATCACACTGAAGCTTTCTTT
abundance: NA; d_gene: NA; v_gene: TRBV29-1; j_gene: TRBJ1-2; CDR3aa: CSVDGGSSLPYGYTF; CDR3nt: TGCAGCGTTGATGGGGGCAGCTCCTTGCCCTATGGCTACACCTTC
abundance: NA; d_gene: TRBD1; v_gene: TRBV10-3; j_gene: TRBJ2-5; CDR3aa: CAISEPDRGNALETQYF; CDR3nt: TGTGCCATCAGTGAGCCAGACAGGGGGAACGCTCTGGAGACCCAGTACTTC
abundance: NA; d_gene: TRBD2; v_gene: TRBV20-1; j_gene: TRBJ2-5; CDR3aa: CSAAAGGLHQETQYF; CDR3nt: TGCAGTGCGGCTGCGGGGGGACTCCACCAAGAGACCCAGTACTTC
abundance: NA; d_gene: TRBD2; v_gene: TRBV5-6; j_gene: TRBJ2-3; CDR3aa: CASSLGLAPSTQYF; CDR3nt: TGTGCCAGCAGCTTGGGACTAGCGCCGTCTACGCAGTATTTT
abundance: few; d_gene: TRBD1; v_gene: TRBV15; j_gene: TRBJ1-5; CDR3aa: CATSRDRGTGGDQPQHF; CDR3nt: TGTGCCACCAGCAGAGACCGAGGGACAGGGGGCGATCAGCCCCAGCATTTT
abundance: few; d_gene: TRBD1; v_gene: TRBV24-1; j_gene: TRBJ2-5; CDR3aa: CATSDPTTGVETQYF; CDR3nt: TGTGCCACCAGTGACCCCACTACAGGGGTGGAGACCCAGTACTTC
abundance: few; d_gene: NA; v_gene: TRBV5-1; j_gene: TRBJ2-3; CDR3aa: CASSLEVGGDTQYF; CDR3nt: TGCGCCAGCAGCTTGGAGGTTGGAGGAGATACGCAGTATTTT
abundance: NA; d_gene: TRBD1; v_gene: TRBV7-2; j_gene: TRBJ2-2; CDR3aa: CASSLQGARNTGELFF; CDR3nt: TGTGCCAGCAGCCTACAGGGGGCCCGGAATACCGGGGAGCTGTTTTTT
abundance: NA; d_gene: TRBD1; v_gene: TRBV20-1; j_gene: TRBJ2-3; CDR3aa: CSARSLGQGVDTQYF; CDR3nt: TGCAGTGCTAGATCTTTGGGACAGGGTGTCGATACGCAGTATTTT
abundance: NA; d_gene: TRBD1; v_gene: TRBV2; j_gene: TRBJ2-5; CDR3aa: CASSRQGWDQETQYF; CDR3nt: TGTGCCAGCAGTCGACAGGGATGGGATCAAGAGACCCAGTACTTC
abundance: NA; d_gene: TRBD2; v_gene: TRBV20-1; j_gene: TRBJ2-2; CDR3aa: CSARDMTSGGIGELFF; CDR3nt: TGCAGTGCTAGAGATATGACTAGCGGGGGGATCGGGGAGCTGTTTTTT
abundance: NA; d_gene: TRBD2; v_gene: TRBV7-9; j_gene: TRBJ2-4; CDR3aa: CASSPAASGRNIQYF; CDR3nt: TGTGCCAGCAGTCCGGCCGCTAGCGGGAGAAACATTCAGTACTTC
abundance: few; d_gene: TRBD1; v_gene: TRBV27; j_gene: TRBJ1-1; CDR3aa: CASSGQGRPEAFF; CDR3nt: TGTGCCAGCAGTGGACAGGGACGACCTGAAGCTTTCTTT
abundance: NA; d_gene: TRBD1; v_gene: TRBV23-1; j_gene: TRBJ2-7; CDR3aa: CASSLGRDRGRVEQYF; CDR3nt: TGCGCCAGCAGTCTTGGCCGGGACAGGGGGCGCGTCGAGCAGTACTTC
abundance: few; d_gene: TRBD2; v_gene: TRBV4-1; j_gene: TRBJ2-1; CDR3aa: CASSQAPGLAGLNEQFF; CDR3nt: TGCGCCAGCAGCCAAGCTCCGGGACTAGCGGGGTTGAATGAGCAGTTCTTC
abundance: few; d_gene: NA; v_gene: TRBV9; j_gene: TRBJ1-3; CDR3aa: CASSAGGSVIGNTIYF; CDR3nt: TGTGCCAGCAGCGCCGGTGGGTCGGTTATTGGAAACACCATATATTTT
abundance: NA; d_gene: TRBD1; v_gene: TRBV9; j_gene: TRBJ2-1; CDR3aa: CASSSSRQGPSYNEQFF; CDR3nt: TGTGCCAGCAGCTCCTCCAGACAGGGCCCCTCCTACAATGAGCAGTTCTTC
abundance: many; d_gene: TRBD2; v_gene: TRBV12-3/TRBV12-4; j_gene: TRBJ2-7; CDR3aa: CASSFGGAYEQYF; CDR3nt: TGTGCCAGCAGTTTCGGGGGGGCCTACGAGCAGTACTTC
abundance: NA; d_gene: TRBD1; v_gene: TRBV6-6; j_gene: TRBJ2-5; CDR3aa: CATTGGELETQYF; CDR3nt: TGTGCCACCACAGGGGGCGAGTTAGAGACCCAGTACTTC
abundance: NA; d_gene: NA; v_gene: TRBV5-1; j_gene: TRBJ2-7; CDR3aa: CASRSLAPTYEQYF; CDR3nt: TGCGCCAGCAGATCTCTAGCGCCGACCTACGAGCAGTACTTC
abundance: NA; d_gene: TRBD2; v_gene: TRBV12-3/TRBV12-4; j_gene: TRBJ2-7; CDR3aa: CASSLGGGLTTAYEQYF; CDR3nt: TGTGCCAGCAGTTTGGGGGGGGGACTAACCACTGCCTACGAGCAGTACTTC
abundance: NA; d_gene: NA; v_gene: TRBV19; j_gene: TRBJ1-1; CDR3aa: CASNPGRNTEAFF; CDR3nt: TGTGCCAGTAACCCCGGGAGAAACACTGAAGCTTTCTTT
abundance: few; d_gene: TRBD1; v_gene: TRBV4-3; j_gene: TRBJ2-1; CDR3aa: CASSQSFTRDRVYNEQFF; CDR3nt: TGCGCCAGCAGCCAATCCTTCACCCGGGACAGGGTCTACAATGAGCAGTTCTTC
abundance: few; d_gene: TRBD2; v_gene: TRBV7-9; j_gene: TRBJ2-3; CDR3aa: CASSLGGGKTRTDTQYF; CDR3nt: TGTGCCAGCAGCTTAGGCGGGGGGAAGACTCGCACAGATACGCAGTATTTT
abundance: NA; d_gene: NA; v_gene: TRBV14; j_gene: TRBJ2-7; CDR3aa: CASSRERQGAIAGEIYEQYF; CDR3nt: TGTGCCAGCAGCCGAGAACGACAGGGGGCGATAGCGGGAGAAATCTACGAGCAGTACTTC
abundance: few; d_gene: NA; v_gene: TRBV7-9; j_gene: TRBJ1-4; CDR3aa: CASSLGGRIEKLFF; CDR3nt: TGTGCCAGCAGCTTAGGGGGGCGTATTGAAAAACTGTTTTTT
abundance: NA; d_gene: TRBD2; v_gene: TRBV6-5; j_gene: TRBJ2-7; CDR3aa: CASSYSGTSGSLEQYF; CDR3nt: TGTGCCAGCAGTTACTCGGGCACTAGCGGGAGTCTCGAGCAGTACTTC
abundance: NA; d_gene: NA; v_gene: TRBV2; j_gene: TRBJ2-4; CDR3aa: CASSGRTDRKARYF; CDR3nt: TGTGCCAGCAGTGGGAGAACCGATAGAAAGGCCCGGTACTTC
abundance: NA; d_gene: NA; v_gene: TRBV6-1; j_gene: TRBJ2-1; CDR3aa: CASSEKPLELHNEQFF; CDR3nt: TGTGCCAGCAGTGAAAAACCCCTAGAACTCCACAATGAGCAGTTCTTC
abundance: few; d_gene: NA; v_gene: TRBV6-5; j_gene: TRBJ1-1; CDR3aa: CASSRAVGTEAFF; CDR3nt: TGTGCCAGCTCCCGAGCGGTGGGCACTGAAGCTTTCTTT
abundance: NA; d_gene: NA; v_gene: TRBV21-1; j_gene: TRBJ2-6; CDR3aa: CASSKERTGRSSGANVLTF; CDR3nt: TGTGCCAGCAGCAAAGAACGGACAGGGCGTAGCTCTGGGGCCAACGTCCTGACTTTC
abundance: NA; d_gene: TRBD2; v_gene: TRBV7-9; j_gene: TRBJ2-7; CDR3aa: CASSLAGTSGSQEQYF; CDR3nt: TGTGCCAGCAGCTTAGCCGGGACTAGCGGGAGCCAGGAGCAGTACTTC
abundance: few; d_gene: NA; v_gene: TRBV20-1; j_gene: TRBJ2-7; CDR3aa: CSASSGHKHSYEQYF; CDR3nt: TGCAGTGCTAGTTCAGGACACAAACACTCCTACGAGCAGTACTTC
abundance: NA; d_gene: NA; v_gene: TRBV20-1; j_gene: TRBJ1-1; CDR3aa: CSASQGTNTEAFF; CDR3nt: TGCAGTGCGTCTCAGGGTACGAACACTGAAGCTTTCTTT
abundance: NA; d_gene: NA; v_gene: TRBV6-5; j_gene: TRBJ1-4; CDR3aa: CASSYGLPGTTTNEKLFF; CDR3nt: TGTGCCAGCAGTTACGGGTTACCCGGGACAACAACTAATGAAAAACTGTTTTTT
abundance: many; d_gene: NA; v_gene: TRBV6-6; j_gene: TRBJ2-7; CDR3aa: CASSYGSEQYF; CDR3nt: TGTGCCAGCAGTTACGGCTCCGAGCAGTACTTC
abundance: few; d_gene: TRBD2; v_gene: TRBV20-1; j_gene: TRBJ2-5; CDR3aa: CSASRLAGTQETQYF; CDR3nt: TGCAGTGCTAGTAGACTAGCGGGGACCCAAGAGACCCAGTACTTC
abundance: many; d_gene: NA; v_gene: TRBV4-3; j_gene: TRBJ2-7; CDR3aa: CASSQGQLGRTAFYEQYF; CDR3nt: TGCGCCAGCAGCCAAGGCCAACTTGGAAGGACGGCTTTTTACGAGCAGTACTTC
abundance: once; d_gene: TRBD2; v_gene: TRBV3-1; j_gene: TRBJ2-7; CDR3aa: CASSHSTSGPYEQYF; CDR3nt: TGTGCCAGCAGCCATTCGACTAGCGGACCCTACGAGCAGTACTTC
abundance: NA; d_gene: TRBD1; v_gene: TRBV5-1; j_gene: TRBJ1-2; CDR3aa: CASSWKTRDWDSLLYGYTF; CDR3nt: TGCGCCAGCAGCTGGAAAACCCGGGACTGGGACAGCCTCCTCTATGGCTACACCTTC
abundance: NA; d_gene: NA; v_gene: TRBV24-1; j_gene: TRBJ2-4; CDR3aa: CARRKRHKNIEVQYF; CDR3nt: TGTGCCAGAAGGAAGCGGCATAAAAACATTGAGGTTCAGTACTTC
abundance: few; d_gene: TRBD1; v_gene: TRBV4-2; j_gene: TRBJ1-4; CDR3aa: CASSQLPTGVGEKLFF; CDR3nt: TGTGCCAGCAGCCAACTCCCGACAGGGGTCGGAGAAAAACTGTTTTTT
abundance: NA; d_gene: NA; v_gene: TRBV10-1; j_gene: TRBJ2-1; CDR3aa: CASSESDRIYNEQFF; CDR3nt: TGCGCCAGCAGTGAGTCTGACAGAATCTACAATGAGCAGTTCTTC
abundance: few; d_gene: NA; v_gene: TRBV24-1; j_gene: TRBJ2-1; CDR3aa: CATSGSHLGDEQFF; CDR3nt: TGTGCCACCAGTGGTTCTCACCTTGGGGATGAGCAGTTCTTC
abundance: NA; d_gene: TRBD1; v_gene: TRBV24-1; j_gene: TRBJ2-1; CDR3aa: CATSDGDRWEQFF; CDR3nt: TGTGCCACCAGTGACGGGGACAGGTGGGAGCAGTTCTTC
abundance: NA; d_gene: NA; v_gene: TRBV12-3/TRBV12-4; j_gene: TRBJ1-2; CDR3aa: CASSLGGQGFPNYGYTF; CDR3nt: TGTGCCAGCAGTTTGGGGGGGCAGGGGTTTCCTAACTATGGCTACACCTTC
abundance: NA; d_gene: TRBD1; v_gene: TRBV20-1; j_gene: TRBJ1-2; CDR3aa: CSAANVRDRSNYGYTF; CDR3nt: TGCAGTGCTGCCAACGTGAGGGACAGGAGTAACTATGGCTACACCTTC
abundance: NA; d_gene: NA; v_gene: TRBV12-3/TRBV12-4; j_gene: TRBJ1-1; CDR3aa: CASIRTENTEAFF; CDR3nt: TGTGCCAGCATCAGGACGGAAAACACTGAAGCTTTCTTT
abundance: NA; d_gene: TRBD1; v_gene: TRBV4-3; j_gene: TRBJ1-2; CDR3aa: CASSPTGTELYGYTF; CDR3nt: TGCGCCAGCAGTCCAACCGGGACAGAGCTCTATGGCTACACCTTC
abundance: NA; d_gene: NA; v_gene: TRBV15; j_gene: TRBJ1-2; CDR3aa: CATSRGYSESPAGYTF; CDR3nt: TGTGCCACCAGCAGGGGCTATTCGGAATCCCCCGCGGGCTACACCTTC
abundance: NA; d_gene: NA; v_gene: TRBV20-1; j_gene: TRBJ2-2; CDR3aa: CSARSGRSSGELFF; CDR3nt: TGCAGTGCTAGATCGGGACGGAGCAGCGGGGAGCTGTTTTTT
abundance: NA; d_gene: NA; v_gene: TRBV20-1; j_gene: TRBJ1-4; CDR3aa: CSARQSETTREKLFF; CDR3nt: TGCAGTGCTAGGCAGTCCGAAACAACTAGAGAAAAACTGTTTTTT
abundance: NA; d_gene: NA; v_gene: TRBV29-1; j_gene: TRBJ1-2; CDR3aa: CSVANLQEKDGYTF; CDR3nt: TGCAGCGTTGCAAACCTTCAGGAAAAGGATGGCTACACCTTC
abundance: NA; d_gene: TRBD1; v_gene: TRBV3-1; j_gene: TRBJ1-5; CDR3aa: CASSGSGTGVNQPQHF; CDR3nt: TGTGCCAGCAGCGGGTCCGGGACAGGTGTGAATCAGCCCCAGCATTTT
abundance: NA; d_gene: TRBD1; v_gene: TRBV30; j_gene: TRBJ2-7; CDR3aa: CALDRGLYEQYF; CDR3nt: TGTGCCTTGGACAGGGGGCTCTACGAGCAGTACTTC
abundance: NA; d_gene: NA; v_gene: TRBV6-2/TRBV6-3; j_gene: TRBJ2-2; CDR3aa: CASSYSSAELNTGELFF; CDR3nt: TGTGCCAGCAGTTACTCGAGTGCGGAGCTGAACACCGGGGAGCTGTTTTTT
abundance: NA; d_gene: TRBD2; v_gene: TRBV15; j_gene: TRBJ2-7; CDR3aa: CATSSSGRARDEQYF; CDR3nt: TGTGCCACCAGCTCTAGCGGGAGGGCCAGGGACGAGCAGTACTTC